This T cell receptor (beta chain) was sequenced in a study of blood T cell repertoires in COVID-19. CDR1 SNHLY and CDR2 FYNNEI come from the germline V gene. This CDR3 has 16 amino acids. V was shortened by 7 bases and J by 0 bases, with 13 bases between the two germline ends. TCRdb's table, derived via immunoSEQ multiplex PCR, lists solely in-frame clones and lacks some. The table lists hundreds of thousands of clones, 86% of them singletons. Material: peripheral blood. The V call is TRBV2, the J call TRBJ2-6, with D possibly being TRBD1 (5 bases). The sequence derives from a woman between 25 and 40 years old with active or convalescent COVID-19. The CDR3 nucleotides read TGTGCCAGCATAGGGGTGACGAGCTCTGGGGCCAACGTCCTGACTTTC. Protein: CASIGVTSSGANVLTF.